This TCR beta chain was retrieved from a study of cytomegalovirus exposure and HLA in healthy donors. Overall study: Caucasian-associated ancestry cluster membership applied to about 80% of 398 genotyped donors.

Of note for this clone: The antigen remains undetermined.

It was with 60 Vbeta and 13 Jbeta primers that the PCR ran. TCRdb's table, derived via immunoSEQ multiplex PCR, lists solely in-frame clones and lacks some. The data hold some 120,000 clones, with about 70% observed a single time. Whole-study results and caveats: A later analysis linked a missense DCLRE1C variant to TCR beta V- and J-gene trimming. Cytomegalovirus association was listed for about 150 TCR beta chains.

The CDR3 spans 18 residues. Per the germline V gene, CDR1 is SEHNR and CDR2 is FQNEAQ (reference sequence). Source material: PBMCs. The receptor was derived from a woman in her sixties in good health and CMV-seropositive. V usage is TRBV7-9 and J usage is TRBJ2-5; 9 nucleotides agree with TRBD2. The J call may be incorrect, as the DNA end agrees better with TRBJ2-7. CDR3 in DNA: TGTGCCAGCAGCTCTCCACGGACTGGCGGGGGGGCCTTCTACGAGCAGTACTTC. This codes for CASSSPRTGGGAFYEQYF.